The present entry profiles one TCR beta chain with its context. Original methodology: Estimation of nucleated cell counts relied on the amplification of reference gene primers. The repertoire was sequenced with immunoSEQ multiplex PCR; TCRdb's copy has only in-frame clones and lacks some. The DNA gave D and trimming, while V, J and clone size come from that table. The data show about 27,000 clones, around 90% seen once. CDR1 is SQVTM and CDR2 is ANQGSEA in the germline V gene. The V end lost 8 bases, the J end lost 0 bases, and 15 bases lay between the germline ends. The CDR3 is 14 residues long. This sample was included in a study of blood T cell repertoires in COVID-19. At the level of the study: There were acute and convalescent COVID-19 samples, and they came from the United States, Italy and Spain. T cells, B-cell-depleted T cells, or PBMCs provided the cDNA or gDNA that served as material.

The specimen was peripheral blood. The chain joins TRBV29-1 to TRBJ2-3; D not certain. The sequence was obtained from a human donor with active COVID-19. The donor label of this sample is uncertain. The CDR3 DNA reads TGCAGCATTCTGGATCCGGGTAGCACAGATACGCAGTATTTT. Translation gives CSILDPGSTDTQYF.